The 19 T cell receptor beta chains below come from one sample, sequenced in a study of OX40 agonist ivuxolimab in advanced cancers. Data came from immunoSEQ multiplex PCR; TCRdb stores just in-frame clones and leaves some out. The sample gives about 100,000 clones, approximately 90% of which show up once; about 0.51% is in the top ten. The source was CD4+ or CD8+ T cells sorted from blood, collected in a trial of the OX40 agonist ivuxolimab. These receptor sequences come from an adult with an advanced solid tumor such as melanoma, head and neck, liver or kidney cancer.

This chain uses TRBV10-2 with TRBJ2-7; 8 positions agree with TRBD2. The CDR3 contains 16 residues. Germline V lookup: CDR1 WSHSY, CDR2 SAAADI. Trimming cost V 3 bases and J 2 bases; bases outside gene matches: 9. The CDR3 nucleotides read TGCGCCAGCAGTGACCTCACTAGCGGAGGGACCTACGAGCAGTACTTC. This gives the protein CASSDLTSGGTYEQYF.

The gene calls are TRBV29-1 and TRBJ2-2, with unresolved D. CDR1 SQVTM and CDR2 ANQGSEA come from the germline V gene. V was shortened by 4 bases and J by 4 bases, with 10 bases between the two germline ends. The CDR3 is made up of 13 amino acids. Written as DNA, the CDR3 is TGCAGCGTTGGGTACAGAGGCACCGGGGAGCTGTTTTTT. Translating it yields CSVGYRGTGELFF.

The chain joins TRBV6-1 to TRBJ1-2; no reliable D call. This CDR3 has 14 residues. V was trimmed by 4 bases and J by 1 base, leaving 10 bases between them. Germline V gives CDR1 MNHNS, CDR2 SASEGT. The chain's CDR3 is CASSVETGNYGYTF. CDR3 bases: TGTGCCAGCAGTGTGGAGACGGGTAACTATGGCTACACCTTC.

This chain uses TRBV9 with TRBJ2-7, with TRBD2 matching over 11 bases. This CDR3 is built from 15 residues. V gave up 4 bases and J gave up 2 bases; unmatched junction bases: 5. CDR1 and CDR2 (germline): SGDLS, YYNGEE. The CDR3 reads CASSPGLAGTYEQYF. CDR3 bases: TGTGCCAGCAGCCCCGGACTAGCGGGCACCTACGAGCAGTACTTC.

This clone appeared a single time. J is TRBJ2-3 and V is TRBV11-3; 7 nucleotides line up with TRBD1. The CDR3 contains 15 residues. The V gene's germline CDR1 is SGHNT and CDR2 YENEEA. V lost 5 bases to trimming and J lost 5 bases; unmatched junction nucleotides: 10. CDR3 protein: CASSPRTGGGDTQYF. The CDR3 nucleotides read TGTGCCAGCAGCCCTCGGACAGGAGGCGGAGATACGCAGTATTTT.

V usage is TRBV18 and J usage is TRBJ2-1, with D uncertain. The CDR3 is 14 amino acids. Trimming took 3 bases from V and 7 from J, leaving 13 bases between them. The germline V gene encodes CDR1 KGHSH and CDR2 LQKENI. The CDR3 bases are TGTGCCAGCTCACCCTTTCAGAGTCCAAATGAGCAGTTCTTC. This encodes CASSPFQSPNEQFF.

The V call is TRBV28, the J call TRBJ2-3, with TRBD1 as a possible D gene (5 bases). Trimming left V 7 bases short and J 2 bases short, with 16 bases between. The CDR3 extends over 15 amino acids. Germline CDR1 reads MDHEN; CDR2 reads SYDVKM. CDR3 region: CASTYLTDDTDTQYF. The CDR3 DNA reads TGTGCCAGCACCTATTTGACAGATGACACAGATACGCAGTATTTT. Full variable domain (rest looked up from reference TRBV28 and TRBJ2-3): DVKVTQSSRYLVKRTGEKVFLECVQDMDHENMFWYRQDPGLGLRLIYFSYDVKMKEKGDIPEGYSVSREKKERFSLILESASTNQTSMYLCASTYLTDDTDTQYFGPGTRLTVL.

J is TRBJ2-3 and V is TRBV9; 10 positions match TRBD1. The germline CDR1 and CDR2 sequences are SGDLS and YYNGEE. The CDR3 loop spans 15 amino acids. With 0 bases clipped from V and 3 bases from J, the junction kept 1 base outside the gene matches. CDR3: CASSVGTGGTDTQYF. CDR3 nucleotides: TGTGCCAGCAGCGTAGGGACAGGGGGTACAGATACGCAGTATTTT.

The genes are TRBV30 and TRBJ2-5; D is undetermined. Germline CDR1 and CDR2: GTSNPN and SVGIG (reference sequence). The CDR3 contains 13 residues. Trimming pared 0 bases from V and 4 bases from J, leaving 9 bases between. This chain's CDR3 is CAWSVRTRETQYF. The CDR3 nucleotides read TGTGCCTGGAGTGTACGCACCCGAGAGACCCAGTACTTC. Full variable domain (missing parts from reference TRBV30 and TRBJ2-5): SQTIHQWPATLVQPVGSPLSLECTVEGTSNPNLYWYRQAAGRGLQLLFYSVGIGQISSEVPQNLSASRPQDRQFILSSKKLLLSDSGFYLCAWSVRTRETQYFGPGTRLLVL.

The CDR3 spells CASSAQENYGYTF. CDR3 DNA: TGTGCCAGCAGCGCACAGGAGAACTATGGCTACACCTTC. This chain links TRBV7-2 with TRBJ1-2; weak D call: TRBD1 (5 bases). The CDR3 runs to 13 residues. Germline V lookup: CDR1 SGHTA, CDR2 FQGNSA. V lost 5 bases, J lost 2 bases, and 9 bases lay in between.

V gene TRBV9 combines with J gene TRBJ2-3, with D maybe TRBD1 (5 bases). V was trimmed by 4 bases and J by 0 bases, leaving 9 bases between them. The CDR3 totals 14 residues. Germline CDR1 reads SGDLS; CDR2 reads YYNGEE. CDR3 nucleotides: TGTGCCAGCAGCAGCCAGGGTAGCACAGATACGCAGTATTTT. This encodes CASSSQGSTDTQYF.

The chain carries TRBV27 and TRBJ2-7; D is uncertain. The CDR3 loop spans 14 amino acids. Trimming left V 6 bases short and J 0 bases short, with 12 bases between. Looked up from germline, CDR1 is MNHEY and CDR2 is SMNVEV (reference sequence). The DNA of the CDR3 is TGTGCCAGCAGGGGAAGGGCCAGCTCCTACGAGCAGTACTTC. It codes for CASRGRASSYEQYF.

V usage is TRBV5-1 and J usage is TRBJ2-5, with D hard to call. The CDR3 runs 13 residues. Germline values: CDR1 SGHRS, CDR2 YFSETQ. Trimming removed 1 base from V and 5 bases from J, with 9 bases in between. The CDR3 sequence is CASSLTVTETQYF. CDR3 in DNA: TGCGCCAGCAGCTTGACAGTAACTGAGACCCAGTACTTC.

This chain connects TRBV21-1 to TRBJ2-7; TRBD2, the table's D call, lacks a check against the DNA. TRBV21-1 is labeled a pseudogene. The CDR3 is 14 residues long. The chain's CDR3 is CAIRGRHTSYEQYF. DNA of the CDR3: TGTGCCATTCGCGGGAGACACACTTCCTACGAGCAGTACTTC.

The chain recombines TRBV7-9 with TRBJ2-2, with D possibly TRBD1 on 6 matching bases. The V and J ends lost 5 bases and 7 bases respectively, with 8 bases between them. Germline V gives CDR1 SEHNR, CDR2 FQNEAQ (reference sequence). The CDR3 is 12 residues long. In nucleotides, the CDR3 is TGTGCCAGCAGCGCACAGGGCGGGGAGCTGTTTTTT. This gives the protein CASSAQGGELFF.

The CDR3 nucleotides read TGTGCCAGCAGCCCTCTGGTTAGCGGGAACGAGAATGAGCAGTTCTTC. It translates to CASSPLVSGNENEQFF. The chain recombines TRBV28 with TRBJ2-1; TRBD2 agrees at 8 bases. Germline CDR1 and CDR2: MDHEN and SYDVKM. V trimming: 6 bases; J trimming: 7 bases; junction bases outside the gene matches: 14. The CDR3 contains 16 residues.

V usage is TRBV7-9 and J usage is TRBJ1-1; possible D gene TRBD1, 5 bases. Germline CDR1 SEHNR, CDR2 FQNEAQ (reference sequence). This CDR3 has 15 amino acids. The V and J ends lost 1 base and 7 bases respectively, with 16 bases between them. The CDR3 spells CASSLGMGRESEAFF. The CDR3 bases are TGTGCCAGCAGCTTAGGCATGGGCAGGGAAAGTGAAGCTTTCTTT.

The chain joins TRBV27 to TRBJ2-5; D is uncertain. V lost 5 bases, J lost 1 base, and 8 bases lay in between. In germline, CDR1 is MNHEY, CDR2 SMNVEV (reference sequence). The CDR3 is 13 amino acids. CDR3 residues: CASSLHLQETQYF. The CDR3 DNA reads as TGTGCCAGCAGTCTCCACCTCCAAGAGACCCAGTACTTC.

This sequence joins TRBV6-1 and TRBJ1-5; the D is unclear. In germline, CDR1 is MNHNS, CDR2 SASEGT. This CDR3 comprises 15 residues. V shed 2 bases and J shed 3 bases, with 11 bases lying between them. The CDR3 spells CASSENGRFNQPQHF. CDR3 bases: TGTGCCAGCAGTGAAAATGGCAGATTCAATCAGCCCCAGCATTTT.